This TCR beta chain originates from a study of shared clonotypes between healthy human individuals. Broader study findings: Some clonotypes were shared by all four sorted-subset donors, while others were not shared. The non-shared ones had lower generation probabilities than the shared ones. Investigators expected sequencing depth to affect clonotype sharing among donors.

The CDR3 length is 13 residues. Germline V gene sequence: CDR1 MNHEY, CDR2 SVGAGI. Trimming at V came to 5 bases and at J to 9 bases, leaving 8 bases not matched to a gene. With respect to this clone: What it recognizes is unknown.

Sequencing was performed with immunoSEQ multiplex PCR; in TCRdb, only in-frame clones are kept and a portion is missing. Of roughly 2.6 million clones listed, around 94% are singletons. The chain links TRBV6-5 to TRBJ2-7; TRBD1 aligns across 9 bases. The specimen was naive CD4+ T cells sorted from blood. Indicated subset: CD45RA+ positively selected. This sequence was found in a man aged 18 to 30 in good health. CDR3 sequence: CASSPGQGVVQYF. The CDR3 DNA follows: TGTGCCAGCAGTCCGGGACAGGGAGTAGTGCAGTACTTC.